This T cell receptor beta chain was sequenced for a study of beta chain features in type 1 diabetes. Study information: Taken together, all samples contributed 107,917,701 examined sorted cells.

One heparinised draw of blood, averaging approximately 110 mL, came from each donor. Every bit of the isolated RNA underwent reverse transcription, so sequencing read expressed TCRB transcripts. Data came from immunoSEQ multiplex PCR; TCRdb stores just in-frame clones and leaves some out. The sample yields 130,000 to 150,000 clones, less than 9% seen once. This clone came up a few times. Its specificity is unknown. Study results and limitations: People with Type 1 diabetes carried modestly yet significantly shorter TCRB CDR3s in all four CD4+ subsets. The naive, central memory and Treg TCRB repertoires showed an apparent similarity that was greater among patients than among healthy donors.

Germline V gene lookup returns CDR1 SQVTM and CDR2 ANQGSEA. Trimming shortened V by 8 bases and J by 1 base, and 13 bases separated the two germline ends. The CDR3 extends over 13 amino acids. The specimen sequenced was central memory CD4+ T cells from blood. This chain connects TRBV29-1 to TRBJ2-3; D perhaps matches TRBD2 (5 bases). This receptor was obtained from a woman aged 25 to 39 in good health. CDR3 nucleotide sequence: TGCAGCACCCTGAGGGTAGGCACAGATACGCAGTATTTT. Residues: CSTLRVGTDTQYF.